This T cell receptor (beta chain) was sequenced for a study of metastatic and nonmetastatic thyroid tumors. Patients had received no treatment of any kind before thyroid surgery. There are 15 residues in the CDR3. The V gene end was trimmed by 6 bases and the J gene end by 0 bases; junction bases not matched to a gene: 2. Germline CDR1 MNHEY, CDR2 SVGEGT. General observations from the study: In both blood and tumor samples, TCR beta diversity was reported significantly higher for malignant than benign nodules.

TCRdb re-processed the PCR reads through MiXCR. The sample lists roughly 30,000 clones; 10% to 14% were seen once. This clone was seen ten or more times. Its specificity is unknown. Sequenced: blood. The clonotype comes from a female donor with papillary thyroid cancer or a benign thyroid nodule (not recorded which). Some clones in this sample may be carry-over from other donors' samples. The rearrangement uses TRBV6-2 or TRBV6-3 and TRBJ2-6, with TRBD1 matching 7 bases. Written as DNA, the CDR3 is TGTGCCAGCAGGACAGGGAGCTCTGGGGCCAACGTCCTGACTTTC. Its protein is CASRTGSSGANVLTF.